Reported below is one T cell receptor (beta chain). Its specificity is unknown. PCR or immunohistochemistry showed mismatch repair deficiency in every enrolled patient. TCRs were sequenced from three patients responding to pembrolizumab. This entry is derived from a study of PD-1 blockade in mismatch repair-deficient tumors. Study-wide context: Patients had around 11 mismatch repair-deficient cancer types and were previously treated and progressing.

The germline V and J ends were trimmed by 3 bases and 1 base, with 11 bases remaining between them. Germline V lookup: CDR1 SQVTM, CDR2 ANQGSEA. The CDR3 totals 14 residues. Sequencing used immunoSEQ multiplex PCR; TCRdb keeps in-frame clones, though not all of them. This table has tens of thousands of clones, 81% appearing once. Study results and caveats: After pembrolizumab, tumor-resident clones rose rapidly, then generally contracted before radiologic responses.

Sequences were derived from peripheral blood, sampled 12 weeks after starting pembrolizumab. This TCR came from an adult with mismatch repair-deficient cancer. The J gene is TRBJ2-3, the V gene TRBV29-1, with D tentatively TRBD2 (6 bases). The CDR3 here is CSVDAGLRTDTQYF. The CDR3, as DNA: TGCAGCGTTGATGCGGGACTCCGCACAGATACGCAGTATTTT.